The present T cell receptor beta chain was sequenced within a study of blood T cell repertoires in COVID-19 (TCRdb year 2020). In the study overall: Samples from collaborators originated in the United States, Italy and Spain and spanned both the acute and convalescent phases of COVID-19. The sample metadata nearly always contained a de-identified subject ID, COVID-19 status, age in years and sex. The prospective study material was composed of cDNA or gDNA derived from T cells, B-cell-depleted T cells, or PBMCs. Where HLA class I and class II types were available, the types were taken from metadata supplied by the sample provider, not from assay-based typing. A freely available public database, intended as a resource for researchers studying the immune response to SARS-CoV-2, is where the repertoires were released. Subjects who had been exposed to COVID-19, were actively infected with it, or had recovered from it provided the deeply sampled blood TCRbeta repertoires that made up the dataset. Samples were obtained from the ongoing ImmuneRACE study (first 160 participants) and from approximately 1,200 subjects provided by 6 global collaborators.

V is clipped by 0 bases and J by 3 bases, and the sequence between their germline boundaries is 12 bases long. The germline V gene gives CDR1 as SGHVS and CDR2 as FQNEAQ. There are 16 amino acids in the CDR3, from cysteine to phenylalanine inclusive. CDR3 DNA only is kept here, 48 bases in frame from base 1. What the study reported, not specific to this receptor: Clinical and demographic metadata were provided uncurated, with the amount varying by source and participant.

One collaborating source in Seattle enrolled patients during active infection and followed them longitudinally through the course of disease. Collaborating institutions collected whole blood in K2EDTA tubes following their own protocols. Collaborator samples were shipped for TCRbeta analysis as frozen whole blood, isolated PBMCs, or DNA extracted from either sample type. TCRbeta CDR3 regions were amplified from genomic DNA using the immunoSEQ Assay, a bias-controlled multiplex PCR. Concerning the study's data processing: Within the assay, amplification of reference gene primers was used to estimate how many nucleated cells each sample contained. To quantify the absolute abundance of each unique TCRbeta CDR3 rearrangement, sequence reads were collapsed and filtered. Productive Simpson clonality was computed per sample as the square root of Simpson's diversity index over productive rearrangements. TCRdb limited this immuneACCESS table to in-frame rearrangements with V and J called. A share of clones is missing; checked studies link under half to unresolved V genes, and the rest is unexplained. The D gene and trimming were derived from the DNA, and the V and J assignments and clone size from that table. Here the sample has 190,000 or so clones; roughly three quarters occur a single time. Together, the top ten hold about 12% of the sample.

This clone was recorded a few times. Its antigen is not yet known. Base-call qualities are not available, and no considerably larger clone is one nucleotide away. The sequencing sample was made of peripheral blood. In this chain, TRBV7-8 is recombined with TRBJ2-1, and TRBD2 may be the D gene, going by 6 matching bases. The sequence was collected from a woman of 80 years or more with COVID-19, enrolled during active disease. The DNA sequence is TGTGCCAGCAGCTTAGCTGTGGGAGGTCACTACAATGAGCAGTTCTTC. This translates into CASSLAVGGHYNEQFF. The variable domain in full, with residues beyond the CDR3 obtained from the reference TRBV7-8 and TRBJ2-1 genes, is GAGVSQSPRYKVAKRGQDVALRCDPISGHVSLFWYQQALGQGPEFLTYFQNEAQLDKSGLPSDRFFAERPEGSVSTLKIQRTQQEDSAVYLCASSLAVGGHYNEQFFGPGTRLTVL.